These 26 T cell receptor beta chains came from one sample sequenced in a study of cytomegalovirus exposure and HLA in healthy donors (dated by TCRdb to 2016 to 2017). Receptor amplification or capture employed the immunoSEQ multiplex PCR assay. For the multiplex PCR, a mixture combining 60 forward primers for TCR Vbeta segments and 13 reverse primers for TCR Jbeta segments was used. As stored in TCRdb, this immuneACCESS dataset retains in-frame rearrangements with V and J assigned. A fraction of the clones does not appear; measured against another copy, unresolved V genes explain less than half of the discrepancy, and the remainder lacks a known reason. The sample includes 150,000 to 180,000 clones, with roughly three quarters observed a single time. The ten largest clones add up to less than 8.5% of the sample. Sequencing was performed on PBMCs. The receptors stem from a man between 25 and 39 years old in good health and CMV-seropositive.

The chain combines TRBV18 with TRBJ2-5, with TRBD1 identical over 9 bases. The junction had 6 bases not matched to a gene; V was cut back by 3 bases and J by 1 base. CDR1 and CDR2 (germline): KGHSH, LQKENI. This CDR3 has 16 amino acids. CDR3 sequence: CASSPARTGVQETQYF. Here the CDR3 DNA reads TGTGCCAGCTCACCCGCCCGGACAGGGGTCCAAGAGACCCAGTACTTC.

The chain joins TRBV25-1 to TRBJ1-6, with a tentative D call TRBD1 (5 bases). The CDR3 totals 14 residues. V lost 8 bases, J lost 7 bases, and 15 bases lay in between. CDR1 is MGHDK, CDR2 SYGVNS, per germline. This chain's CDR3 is CASARGGENSPLHF. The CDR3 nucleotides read TGTGCCAGCGCCCGGGGGGGGGAGAATTCACCCCTCCACTTT.

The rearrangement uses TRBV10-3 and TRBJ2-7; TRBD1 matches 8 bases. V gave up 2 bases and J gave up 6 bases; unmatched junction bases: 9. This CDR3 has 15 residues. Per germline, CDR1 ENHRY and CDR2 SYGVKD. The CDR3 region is CAISEPRQGTSEQYF. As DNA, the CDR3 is TGTGCCATCAGTGAGCCCCGACAGGGGACGAGCGAGCAGTACTTC.

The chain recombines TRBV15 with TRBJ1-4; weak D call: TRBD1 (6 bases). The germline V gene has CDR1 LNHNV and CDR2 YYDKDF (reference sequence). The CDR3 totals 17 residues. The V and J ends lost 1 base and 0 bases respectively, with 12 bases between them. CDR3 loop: CATSRAQPGATNEKLFF. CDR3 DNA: TGTGCCACCAGCAGAGCTCAACCAGGGGCAACTAATGAAAAACTGTTTTTT.

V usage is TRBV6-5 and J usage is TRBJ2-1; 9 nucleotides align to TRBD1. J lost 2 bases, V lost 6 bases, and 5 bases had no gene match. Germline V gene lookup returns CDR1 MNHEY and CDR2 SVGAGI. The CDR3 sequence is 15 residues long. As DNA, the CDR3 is TGTGCCAGCAGCCTACAGGGGGCGCCCTACAATGAGCAGTTCTTC. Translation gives CASSLQGAPYNEQFF.

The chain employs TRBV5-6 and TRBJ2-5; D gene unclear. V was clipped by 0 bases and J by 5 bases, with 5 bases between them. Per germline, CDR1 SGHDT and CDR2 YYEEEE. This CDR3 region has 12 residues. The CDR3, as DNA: TGTGCCAGCAGCTTGGCGGGTGAGACCCAGTACTTC. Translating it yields CASSLAGETQYF. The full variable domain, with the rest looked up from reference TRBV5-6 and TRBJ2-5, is DAGVTQSPTHLIKTRGQQVTLRCSPKSGHDTVSWYQQALGQGPQFIFQYYEEEERQRGNFPDRFSGHQFPNYSSELNVNALLLGDSALYLCASSLAGETQYFGPGTRLLVL.

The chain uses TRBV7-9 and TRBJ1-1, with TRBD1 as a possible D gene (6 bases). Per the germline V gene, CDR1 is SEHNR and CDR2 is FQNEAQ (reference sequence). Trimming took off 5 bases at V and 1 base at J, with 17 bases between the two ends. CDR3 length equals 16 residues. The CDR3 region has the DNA TGTGCCAGCAGCAAATACAACCCGACAGGGAACACTGAAGCTTTCTTT. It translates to CASSKYNPTGNTEAFF.

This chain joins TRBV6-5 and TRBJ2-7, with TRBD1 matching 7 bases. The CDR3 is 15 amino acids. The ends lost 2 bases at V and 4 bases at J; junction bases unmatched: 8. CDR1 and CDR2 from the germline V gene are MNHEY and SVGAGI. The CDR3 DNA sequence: TGTGCCAGCAGTTACACGGGGACAGTCTTTTACGAGCAGTACTTC. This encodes CASSYTGTVFYEQYF.

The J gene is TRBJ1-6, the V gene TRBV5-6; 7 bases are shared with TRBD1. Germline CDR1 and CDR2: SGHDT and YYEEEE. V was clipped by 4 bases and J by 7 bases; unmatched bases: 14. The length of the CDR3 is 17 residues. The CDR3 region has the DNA TGTGCCAGCAGCCATACCCTACGAGGACAGGTCAATTCACCCCTCCACTTT. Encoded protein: CASSHTLRGQVNSPLHF.

The CDR3 DNA reads TGTGCCAGCAGCTTCGCCGGGACAGGGGGCTTTTACGAGCAGTACTTC. It yields the protein CASSFAGTGGFYEQYF. V gene TRBV7-6 combines with J gene TRBJ2-7; TRBD1 agrees at 12 bases. The CDR3 runs 16 residues. CDR1 and CDR2 (germline): SGHVS, FNYEAQ. The V and J ends lost 3 bases and 4 bases, in that order; junction bases with no gene match: 7.

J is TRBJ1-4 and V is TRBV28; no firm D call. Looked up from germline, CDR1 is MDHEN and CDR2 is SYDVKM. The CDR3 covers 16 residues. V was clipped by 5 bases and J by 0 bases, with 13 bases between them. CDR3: CASSPLDTATNEKLFF. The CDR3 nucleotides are TGTGCCAGCAGTCCCTTAGACACCGCAACTAATGAAAAACTGTTTTTT.

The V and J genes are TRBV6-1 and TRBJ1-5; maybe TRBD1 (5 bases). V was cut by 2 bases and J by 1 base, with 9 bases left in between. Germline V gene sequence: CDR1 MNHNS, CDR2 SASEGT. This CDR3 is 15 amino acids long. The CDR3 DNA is TGTGCCAGCAGTGAACGCTCAGGGAGCAATCAGCCCCAGCATTTT. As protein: CASSERSGSNQPQHF.

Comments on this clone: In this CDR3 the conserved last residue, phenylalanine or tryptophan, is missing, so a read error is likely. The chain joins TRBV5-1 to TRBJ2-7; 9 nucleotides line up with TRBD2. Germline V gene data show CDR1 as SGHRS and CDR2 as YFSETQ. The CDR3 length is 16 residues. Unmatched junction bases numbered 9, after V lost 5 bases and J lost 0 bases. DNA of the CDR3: TGCGCCAGCAGGGCGGGAGGGGGAGGTACCTCCTACGAGCAGTACCTC. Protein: CASRAGGGGTSYEQYL.

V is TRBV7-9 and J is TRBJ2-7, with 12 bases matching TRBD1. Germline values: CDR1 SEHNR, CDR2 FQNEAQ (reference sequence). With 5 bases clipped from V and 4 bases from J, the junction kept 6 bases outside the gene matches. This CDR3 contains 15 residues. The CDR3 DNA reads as TGTGCCAGCAGCCCGCCGGGACAGGGGGCTTACGAGCAGTACTTC. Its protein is CASSPPGQGAYEQYF.

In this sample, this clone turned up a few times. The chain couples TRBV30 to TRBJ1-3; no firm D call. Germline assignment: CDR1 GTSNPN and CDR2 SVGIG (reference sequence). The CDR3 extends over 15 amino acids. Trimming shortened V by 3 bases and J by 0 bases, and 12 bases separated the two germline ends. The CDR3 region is CAWRRPGSSGNTIYF. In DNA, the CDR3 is TGTGCCTGGAGACGCCCCGGGAGCTCTGGAAACACCATATATTTT.

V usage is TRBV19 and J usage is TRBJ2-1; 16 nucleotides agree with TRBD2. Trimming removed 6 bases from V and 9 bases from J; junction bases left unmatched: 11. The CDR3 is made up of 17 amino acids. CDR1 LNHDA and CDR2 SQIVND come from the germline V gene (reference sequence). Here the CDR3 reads CASSEGGTSGRAREQFF. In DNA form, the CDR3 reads TGTGCCAGTAGCGAAGGCGGGACTAGCGGGAGGGCCCGTGAGCAGTTCTTC.

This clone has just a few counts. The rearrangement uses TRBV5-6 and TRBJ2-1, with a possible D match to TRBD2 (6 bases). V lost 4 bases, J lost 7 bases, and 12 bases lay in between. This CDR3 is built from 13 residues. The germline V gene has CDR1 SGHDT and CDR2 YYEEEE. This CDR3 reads CASSAGAGNEQFF. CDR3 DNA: TGTGCCAGCAGCGCTGGGGCGGGAAATGAGCAGTTCTTC. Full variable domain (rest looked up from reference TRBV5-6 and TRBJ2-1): DAGVTQSPTHLIKTRGQQVTLRCSPKSGHDTVSWYQQALGQGPQFIFQYYEEEERQRGNFPDRFSGHQFPNYSSELNVNALLLGDSALYLCASSAGAGNEQFFGPGTRLTVL.

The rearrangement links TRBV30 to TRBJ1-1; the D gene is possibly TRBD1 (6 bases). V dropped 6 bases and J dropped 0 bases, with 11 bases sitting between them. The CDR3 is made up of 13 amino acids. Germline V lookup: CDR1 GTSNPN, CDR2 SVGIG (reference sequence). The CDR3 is CACTRGVNTEAFF. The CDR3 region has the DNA TGTGCCTGCACCAGGGGCGTGAACACTGAAGCTTTCTTT.

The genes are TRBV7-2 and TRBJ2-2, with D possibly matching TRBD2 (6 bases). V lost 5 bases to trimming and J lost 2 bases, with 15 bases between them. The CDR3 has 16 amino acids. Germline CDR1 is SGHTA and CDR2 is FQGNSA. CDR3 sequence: CASSALGTFNTGELFF. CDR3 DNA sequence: TGTGCCAGCAGCGCCCTCGGGACTTTCAACACCGGGGAGCTGTTTTTT.

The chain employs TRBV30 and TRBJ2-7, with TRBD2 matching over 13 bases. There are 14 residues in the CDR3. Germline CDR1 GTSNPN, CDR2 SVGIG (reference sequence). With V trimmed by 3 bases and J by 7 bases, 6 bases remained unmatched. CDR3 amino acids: CAWRLAGGPGEQYF. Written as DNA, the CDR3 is TGTGCCTGGAGACTAGCGGGAGGGCCTGGGGAGCAGTACTTC.

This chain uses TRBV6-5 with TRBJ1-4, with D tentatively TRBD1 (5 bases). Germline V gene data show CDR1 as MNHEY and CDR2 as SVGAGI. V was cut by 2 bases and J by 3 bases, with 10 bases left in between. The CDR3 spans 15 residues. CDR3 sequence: CASSYRGQANEKLFF. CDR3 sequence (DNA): TGTGCCAGCAGTTACAGGGGCCAGGCTAATGAAAAACTGTTTTTT.

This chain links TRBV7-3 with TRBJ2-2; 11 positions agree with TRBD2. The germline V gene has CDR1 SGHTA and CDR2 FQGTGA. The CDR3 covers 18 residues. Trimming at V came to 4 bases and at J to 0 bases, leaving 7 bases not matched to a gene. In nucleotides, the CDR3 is TGTGCCAGCAGCTCCCCTAGCGGGGGGAGCGCGAACACCGGGGAGCTGTTTTTT. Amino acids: CASSSPSGGSANTGELFF.

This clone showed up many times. CDR3 residues: CASSAREAGELFF. The CDR3 region has the DNA TGTGCCAGCAGTGCTAGGGAGGCCGGGGAGCTGTTTTTT. The genes are TRBV2 and TRBJ2-2, with D possibly TRBD2 on 6 matching bases. V lost 4 bases and J lost 6, with 9 bases in between. From germline, CDR1 is SNHLY and CDR2 FYNNEI. The CDR3 totals 13 residues.

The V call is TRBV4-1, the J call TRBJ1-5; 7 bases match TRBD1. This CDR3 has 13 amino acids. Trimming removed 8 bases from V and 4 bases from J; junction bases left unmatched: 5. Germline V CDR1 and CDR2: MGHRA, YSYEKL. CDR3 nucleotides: TGCGCCAGCGGACCGGGACAGAATCAGCCCCAGCATTTT. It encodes CASGPGQNQPQHF.

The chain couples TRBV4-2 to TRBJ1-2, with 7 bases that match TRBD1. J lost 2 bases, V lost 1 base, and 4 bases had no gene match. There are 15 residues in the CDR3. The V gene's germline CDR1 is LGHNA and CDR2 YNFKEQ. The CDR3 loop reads CASSQGDRQNYGYTF. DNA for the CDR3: TGTGCCAGCAGCCAAGGGGACAGACAAAACTATGGCTACACCTTC.

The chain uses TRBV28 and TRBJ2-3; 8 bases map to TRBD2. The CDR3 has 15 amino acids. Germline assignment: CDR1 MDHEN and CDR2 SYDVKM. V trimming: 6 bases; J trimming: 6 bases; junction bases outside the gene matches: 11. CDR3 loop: CASSQSGREVDTQYF. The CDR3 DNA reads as TGTGCCAGCAGCCAGAGCGGGAGAGAGGTGGATACGCAGTATTTT.